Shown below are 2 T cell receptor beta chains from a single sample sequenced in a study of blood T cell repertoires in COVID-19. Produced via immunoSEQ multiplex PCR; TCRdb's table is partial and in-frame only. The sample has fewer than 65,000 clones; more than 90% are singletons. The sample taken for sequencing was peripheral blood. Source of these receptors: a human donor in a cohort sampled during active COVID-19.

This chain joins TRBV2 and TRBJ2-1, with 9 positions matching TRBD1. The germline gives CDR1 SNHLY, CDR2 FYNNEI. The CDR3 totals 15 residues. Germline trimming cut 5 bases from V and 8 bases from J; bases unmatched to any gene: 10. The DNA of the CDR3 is TGTGCCAGCAGTCCCCTTGGACAGGGGATCGATGAGCAGTTCTTC. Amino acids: CASSPLGQGIDEQFF.

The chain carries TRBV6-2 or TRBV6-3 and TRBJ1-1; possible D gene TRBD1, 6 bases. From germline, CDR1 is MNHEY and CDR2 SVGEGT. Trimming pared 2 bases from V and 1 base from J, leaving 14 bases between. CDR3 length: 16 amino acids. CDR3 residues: CASSYVRQEGNTEAFF. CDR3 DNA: TGTGCCAGCAGTTACGTGAGACAGGAAGGGAACACTGAAGCTTTCTTT.